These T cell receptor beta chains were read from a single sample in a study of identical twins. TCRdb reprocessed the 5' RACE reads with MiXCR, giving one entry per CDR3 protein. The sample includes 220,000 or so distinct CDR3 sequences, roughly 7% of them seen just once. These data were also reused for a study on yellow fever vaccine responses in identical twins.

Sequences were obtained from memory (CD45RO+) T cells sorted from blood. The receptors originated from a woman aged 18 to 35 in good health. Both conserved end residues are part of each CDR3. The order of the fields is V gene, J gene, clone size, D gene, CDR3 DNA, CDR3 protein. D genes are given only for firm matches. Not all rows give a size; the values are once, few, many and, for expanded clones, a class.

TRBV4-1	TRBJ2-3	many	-	TGCGCCAGCAGCCAACCCCGCTCGGGGGTTAGCACAGATACGCAGTATTTT	CASSQPRSGVSTDTQYF
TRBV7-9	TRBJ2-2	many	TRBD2	TGTGCCAGCAGCCGCCCGGGACTAGCGGTCAGGACCGGGGAGCTGTTTTTT	CASSRPGLAVRTGELFF
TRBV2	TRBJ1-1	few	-	TGTGCCAGCAGGTCGATTGAGGTCTTGAACACTGAAGCTTTCTTT	CASRSIEVLNTEAFF
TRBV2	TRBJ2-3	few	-	TGTGCCAGCAGTGCGGGGGGCCCCACAGATACGCAGTATTTT	CASSAGGPTDTQYF
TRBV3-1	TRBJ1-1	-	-	TGTGCCAGCAGCCAGCCTCAGGGTACTGAAGCTTTCTTT	CASSQPQGTEAFF
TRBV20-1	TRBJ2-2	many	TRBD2	TGCAGTGCACTGGGCGGGGGAAGCACCGGGGAGCTGTTTTTT	CSALGGGSTGELFF
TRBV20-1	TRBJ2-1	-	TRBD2	TGCAGTGCTAGAGATGGTGGCGGGGGGGCCGACAATGAGCAGTTCTTC	CSARDGGGGADNEQFF
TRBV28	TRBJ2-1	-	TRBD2	TGTGCCAGCTCACTAGCGGGGAGCCTCGGTGAGCAGTTCTTC	CASSLAGSLGEQFF
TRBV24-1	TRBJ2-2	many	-	TGTGCCACCAGCGCGGGACAGAACACCGGGGAGCTGTTTTTT	CATSAGQNTGELFF
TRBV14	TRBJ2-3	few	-	TGTGCCAGCAGCCAAAACGGGGGGCCCACAGATACGCAGTATTTT	CASSQNGGPTDTQYF
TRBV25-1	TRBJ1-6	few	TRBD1	TGTGCCAGCACCCCCAGAACGGGACAGGGGGCCGGAGGTGATAATTCACCCCTCCACTTT	CASTPRTGQGAGGDNSPLHF
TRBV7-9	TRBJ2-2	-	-	TGTGCCAGCGGGGGTGGGGCCGAAACCTACGGGGAGCTGTTTTTT	CASGGGAETYGELFF
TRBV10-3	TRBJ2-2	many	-	TGTGCCATCAGTTTCACCGGGGAGCTGTTTTTT	CAISFTGELFF
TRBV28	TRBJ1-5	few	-	TGTGCCAGCAGTTTTGGGTATTATAGCAATCAGCCCCAGCATTTT	CASSFGYYSNQPQHF
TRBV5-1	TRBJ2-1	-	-	TGCGCCACCGCCCGGCAAGGGGGCTCCTACAATGAGCAGTTCTTC	CATARQGGSYNEQFF
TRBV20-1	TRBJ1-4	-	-	TGCAGTGCTAGAGATGAAAAACTGTTTTTT	CSARDEKLFF
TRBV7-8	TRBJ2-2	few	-	TGTGCCAGCAGCTTGAACCGGGAGCGTGTAACCGGGGAGCTGTTTTTT	CASSLNRERVTGELFF
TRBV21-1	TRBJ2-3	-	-	TGTGCCAGCAGCGAGGGGACAGGGGGCACAGATACGCAGTATTTT	CASSEGTGGTDTQYF
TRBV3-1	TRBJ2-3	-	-	TGTGCCAGCAGGGGGCTGGGGACAGATACGCAGTATTTT	CASRGLGTDTQYF
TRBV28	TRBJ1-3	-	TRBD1	TGTGCCAGCTGTACCCGGGAGACAGGGGCTTTATCTGGAAACACCATATATTTT	CASCTRETGALSGNTIYF
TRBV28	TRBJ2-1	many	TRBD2	TGTGCCAGCAGTTCAACTGGCAGCGGGAGACGCAATGAGCAGTTCTTC	CASSSTGSGRRNEQFF
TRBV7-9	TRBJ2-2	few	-	TGTGCCAGCAGGGAAGGGCCTGGAAGTGACGGGGAGCTGTTTTTT	CASREGPGSDGELFF
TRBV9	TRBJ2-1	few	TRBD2	TGTGCCAGCAGCGCCCCGGGACTAGCGGGAGACAATGAGCAGTTCTTC	CASSAPGLAGDNEQFF
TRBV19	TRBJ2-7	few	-	TGTGCCAGTAGTTCGTCTAGCTTAAACGAGCAGTACTTC	CASSSSSLNEQYF
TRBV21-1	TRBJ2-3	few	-	TGTGCCAGCAGGCCGGGACTCCTTTTACACACCGTTATAGGTCATACGCAGTATTTT	CASRPGLLLHTVIGHTQYF
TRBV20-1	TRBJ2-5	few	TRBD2	TGCAGTGCTAGACGTAGCGGGGGAGGGCCAGAGACCCAGTACTTC	CSARRSGGGPETQYF
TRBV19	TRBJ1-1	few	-	TGTGCCAGTAGTATAGAATTGAGCGGAAACACTGAAGCTTTCTTT	CASSIELSGNTEAFF
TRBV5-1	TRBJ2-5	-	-	TGCGCCAGCAGCTTGTGGCTACAGGGGGGGCACCAAGAGACCCAGTACTTC	CASSLWLQGGHQETQYF
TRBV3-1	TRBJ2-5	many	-	TGTGCCAGCAGCCAAGTGATCCGGGAGGAGACCCAGTACTTC	CASSQVIREETQYF
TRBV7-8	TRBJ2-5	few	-	TGTGCCAGCAGTATTGACCGGCTGGGGGGAGAGGGAGAGACCCAGTACTTC	CASSIDRLGGEGETQYF
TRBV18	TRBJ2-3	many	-	TGTGCCAGCTCACGAAGAGCGGAGGGTACAGATACGCAGTATTTT	CASSRRAEGTDTQYF
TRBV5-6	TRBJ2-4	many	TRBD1	TGTGCCAGCAGCTCAACCGGGACAGCGAAAGCCAAAAACATTCAGTACTTC	CASSSTGTAKAKNIQYF
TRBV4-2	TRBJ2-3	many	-	TGTGCCAGCAGCCAGGGGTTCGGGACGGCGGATACGCAGTATTTT	CASSQGFGTADTQYF
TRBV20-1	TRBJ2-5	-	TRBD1	TGCAGTGCTAGATCGGGACAGGGGATTGAGACCCAGTACTTC	CSARSGQGIETQYF
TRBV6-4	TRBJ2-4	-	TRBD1	TGTGCCAGCAGTGACAACAGGGGTGGCATTCAGTACTTC	CASSDNRGGIQYF
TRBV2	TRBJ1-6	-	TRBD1	TGTGCCAGCAGCGAAGACAGGGTACGTTCACCCCTCCACTTT	CASSEDRVRSPLHF
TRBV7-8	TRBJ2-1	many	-	TGTGCCAGCAGCTTATGGAGGGCTGTAAACAATGAGCAGTTCTTC	CASSLWRAVNNEQFF
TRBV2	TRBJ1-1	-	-	TGTGCCAGCAGGATAGGGGGTACTACTGAAGCTTTCTTT	CASRIGGTTEAFF
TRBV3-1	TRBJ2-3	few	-	TGTGCCAGCAGCCAATCTGGCGGCAGGGATACGCAGTATTTT	CASSQSGGRDTQYF